The source of this T cell receptor beta chain is a study of T cell changes during pregnancy in multiple sclerosis. Germline V gene sequence: CDR1 MNHEY, CDR2 SMNVEV (reference sequence). V was shortened by 5 bases and J by 4 bases, with 11 bases between the two germline ends. The CDR3 has 13 amino acids. Some clones are missing from TCRdb's copy, which holds only in-frame ones; the method was immunoSEQ multiplex PCR. This table holds around 74,000 clones, approximately 91% found once. The sample consisted of peripheral blood, taken before pregnancy. The rearrangement links TRBV27 to TRBJ2-5; D is uncertain. This clonotype originated in a female donor with multiple sclerosis, enrolled in a pregnancy study. CDR3 loop: CASSGRMGETQYF. The CDR3 nucleotides read TGTGCCAGCAGTGGGCGAATGGGAGAGACCCAGTACTTC.